Shown below are 7 T cell receptor beta chains from a single sample sequenced in a study of OX40 agonist ivuxolimab in advanced cancers. Here immunoSEQ multiplex PCR was the method, and the copy in TCRdb shows in-frame clones only, minus some. The data contain some 150,000 clones, under 95% of them singletons. The source was CD4+ or CD8+ T cells sorted from blood, collected in a trial of the OX40 agonist ivuxolimab. The receptor source for this set is an adult with an advanced solid tumor such as melanoma, head and neck, liver or kidney cancer.

The V gene is TRBV18, the J gene TRBJ1-5; 7 nucleotides agree with TRBD1. The CDR3 loop spans 15 amino acids. CDR1 is KGHSH and CDR2 is LQKENI in the germline V gene. V shed 3 bases and J 3 bases; nucleotides not matched to a gene: 5. CDR3 loop: CASSPLQGNNQPQHF. The CDR3 nucleotides are TGTGCCAGCTCACCGTTACAGGGGAACAATCAGCCCCAGCATTTT. The full variable domain, completed using reference TRBV18 and TRBJ1-5, is NAGVMQNPRHLVRRRGQEARLRCSPMKGHSHVYWYRQLPEEGLKFMVYLQKENIIDESGMPKERFSAEFPKEGPSILRIQQVVRGDSAAYFCASSPLQGNNQPQHFGDGTRLSIL.

This clone was seen just once. The chain uses TRBV19 and TRBJ2-2; 7 positions agree with TRBD2. The V gene end was trimmed by 4 bases and the J gene end by 6 bases; junction bases not matched to a gene: 5. There are 14 residues in the CDR3. Germline CDR1 and CDR2: LNHDA and SQIVND (reference sequence). For the CDR3, the DNA is TGTGCCAGTAGTAGGACCCGGGAGGCCGGGGAGCTGTTTTTT. Protein product: CASSRTREAGELFF.

This clone came up once. CDR3: CASRGQVANNEQFF. As DNA, the CDR3 is TGTGCCAGCAGGGGACAGGTGGCGAACAATGAGCAGTTCTTC. The rearrangement links TRBV6-5 to TRBJ2-1; the match to TRBD1 covers 8 bases. CDR3 length: 14 residues. Germline V gene lookup returns CDR1 MNHEY and CDR2 SVGAGI. Trimming took 6 bases from V and 5 from J; bases not matched to a gene: 6.

V is TRBV7-2 and J is TRBJ2-1; D might be TRBD2 (5 bases). Germline CDR1 SGHTA, CDR2 FQGNSA. The V and J ends lost 5 bases and 9 bases respectively, with 23 bases between them. The CDR3 spans 16 residues. The CDR3 DNA follows: TGTGCCAGCAGCCTCCCCCCGGGGTCCGCACACACTGAGCAGTTCTTC. It yields the protein CASSLPPGSAHTEQFF.

The chain is built from TRBV7-2 and TRBJ1-2; a weak D match, TRBD1 (5 bases). V was trimmed by 1 base and J by 6 bases, leaving 15 bases between them. The CDR3 contains 15 residues. CDR1 SGHTA and CDR2 FQGNSA come from the germline V gene. Here the CDR3 reads CASSLGGDWYNGYTF. CDR3 sequence (DNA): TGTGCCAGCAGCTTAGGGGGGGACTGGTACAATGGCTACACCTTC.

This clone was detected only once. The CDR3 coding sequence is TGCGCCAGCAGCTTGGGACTAGCGGGGGACATGGGGCAGTTCTTC. Protein sequence: CASSLGLAGDMGQFF. This rearrangement joins TRBV5-1 to TRBJ2-1, with TRBD2 matching 12 bases. The CDR3 is made up of 15 amino acids. From germline, CDR1 is SGHRS and CDR2 YFSETQ. The V and J ends lost 0 bases and 12 bases, in that order; junction bases with no gene match: 7.

The V and J genes are TRBV6-1 and TRBJ1-2, with 7 bases identical to TRBD1. In germline, CDR1 is MNHNS, CDR2 SASEGT. The CDR3 is 15 amino acids. V lost 8 bases, J lost 0 bases, and 9 bases stayed unmatched. CDR3 loop: CASQDRTGANYGYTF. The CDR3 DNA sequence: TGTGCCAGCCAGGACCGGACAGGCGCTAACTATGGCTACACCTTC.